These T cell receptor beta chains were read from a single sample in a study of shared clonotypes between healthy human individuals. Sequencing was performed with immunoSEQ multiplex PCR; in TCRdb, only in-frame clones are kept and a portion is missing. Among roughly 500,000 clones listed, approximately 94% were seen once. The sample consisted of naive CD4+ T cells sorted from blood. The receptors derive from a woman in her twenties or thirties in good health. CDR3s include the opening cysteine and the closing phenylalanine or tryptophan. Each record gives: clone size, V gene, D gene, J gene, CDR3 protein, CDR3 DNA. D genes are given only for firm matches. Not all rows give a size; the values are once, few, many and, for expanded clones, a class.

abundance: -; v_gene: TRBV7-9; d_gene: TRBD1; j_gene: TRBJ2-1; CDR3aa: CASSRDRGIVALGEQFF; CDR3nt: TGTGCCAGCAGCCGGGACAGGGGAATCGTGGCGTTGGGTGAGCAGTTCTTC
abundance: -; v_gene: TRBV29-1; d_gene: -; j_gene: TRBJ1-1; CDR3aa: CSGRHVNTEAFF; CDR3nt: TGCAGCGGAAGACACGTGAACACTGAAGCTTTCTTT
abundance: -; v_gene: TRBV28; d_gene: -; j_gene: TRBJ2-2; CDR3aa: CASSSPSGAPTGELFF; CDR3nt: TGTGCCAGCAGCTCACCCTCGGGAGCACCCACCGGGGAGCTGTTTTTT
abundance: -; v_gene: TRBV21-1; d_gene: -; j_gene: TRBJ2-2; CDR3aa: CASSKVGTPGELFF; CDR3nt: TGTGCCAGCAGCAAAGTGGGCACCCCCGGGGAGCTGTTTTTT
abundance: -; v_gene: TRBV28; d_gene: -; j_gene: TRBJ2-7; CDR3aa: CASSLRRGPYEQYF; CDR3nt: TGTGCCAGCAGTTTAAGGCGGGGCCCCTACGAGCAGTACTTC
abundance: -; v_gene: TRBV28; d_gene: TRBD2; j_gene: TRBJ2-3; CDR3aa: CASSPWTSGREDTQYF; CDR3nt: TGTGCCAGCAGTCCATGGACTAGCGGGAGGGAGGATACGCAGTATTTT
abundance: -; v_gene: TRBV28; d_gene: -; j_gene: TRBJ1-5; CDR3aa: CASSPAPAVYQPQHF; CDR3nt: TGTGCCAGCAGTCCAGCCCCCGCGGTGTATCAGCCCCAGCATTTT
abundance: -; v_gene: TRBV28; d_gene: TRBD1; j_gene: TRBJ1-1; CDR3aa: CASSLTWRGRDTEAFF; CDR3nt: TGTGCCAGCAGTTTAACATGGAGGGGGCGCGACACTGAAGCTTTCTTT
abundance: -; v_gene: TRBV28; d_gene: -; j_gene: TRBJ1-5; CDR3aa: CASFRQNQPQHF; CDR3nt: TGTGCCAGCTTCCGACAAAATCAGCCCCAGCATTTT
abundance: -; v_gene: TRBV5-1; d_gene: -; j_gene: TRBJ2-5; CDR3aa: CASSGPQGRRGETQYF; CDR3nt: TGCGCCAGCAGCGGCCCCCAGGGGCGGCGAGGGGAGACCCAGTACTTC
abundance: once; v_gene: TRBV9; d_gene: TRBD1; j_gene: TRBJ1-4; CDR3aa: CASSVGGQGRGEKLFF; CDR3nt: TGTGCCAGCAGCGTAGGGGGACAGGGCCGTGGTGAAAAACTGTTTTTT
abundance: once; v_gene: TRBV6-5; d_gene: -; j_gene: TRBJ2-7; CDR3aa: CASSYSGGARGEQYF; CDR3nt: TGTGCCAGCAGTTACTCGGGGGGCGCTCGGGGCGAGCAGTACTTC
abundance: -; v_gene: TRBV27; d_gene: -; j_gene: TRBJ1-2; CDR3aa: CASMKGQGAHGYTF; CDR3nt: TGTGCCAGCATGAAGGGGCAGGGAGCCCATGGCTACACCTTC
abundance: -; v_gene: TRBV4-1; d_gene: -; j_gene: TRBJ2-1; CDR3aa: CASSQGLRGGLSSYNEQFF; CDR3nt: TGCGCCAGCAGCCAAGGACTTCGAGGGGGGCTTAGCTCCTACAATGAGCAGTTCTTC
abundance: -; v_gene: TRBV6-1; d_gene: TRBD2; j_gene: TRBJ2-7; CDR3aa: CASSQLAIGTYEQYF; CDR3nt: TGTGCCAGCAGTCAACTAGCGATTGGAACCTACGAGCAGTACTTC
abundance: -; v_gene: TRBV6-5; d_gene: -; j_gene: TRBJ2-2; CDR3aa: CASSRGVPGELFF; CDR3nt: TGTGCCAGCAGCCGCGGGGTGCCCGGGGAGCTGTTTTTT
abundance: -; v_gene: TRBV25-1; d_gene: -; j_gene: TRBJ1-1; CDR3aa: CASRTAVNTEAFF; CDR3nt: TGTGCCAGCAGGACAGCCGTGAACACTGAAGCTTTCTTT
abundance: -; v_gene: TRBV2; d_gene: TRBD1; j_gene: TRBJ2-5; CDR3aa: CASSEMQGAWETQYF; CDR3nt: TGTGCCAGCAGTGAAATGCAGGGGGCGTGGGAGACCCAGTACTTC
abundance: -; v_gene: TRBV6-6; d_gene: TRBD2; j_gene: TRBJ2-1; CDR3aa: CATEPSGGYNEQFF; CDR3nt: TGTGCCACCGAGCCTAGCGGGGGTTACAATGAGCAGTTCTTC
abundance: -; v_gene: TRBV7-9; d_gene: -; j_gene: TRBJ2-7; CDR3aa: CASSWGPSYEQYF; CDR3nt: TGTGCCAGCAGCTGGGGACCGTCCTACGAGCAGTACTTC
abundance: -; v_gene: TRBV5-1; d_gene: -; j_gene: TRBJ2-5; CDR3aa: CASSSLAVLREETQYF; CDR3nt: TGCGCCAGCAGCTCATTAGCGGTCCTTAGGGAAGAGACCCAGTACTTC
abundance: once; v_gene: TRBV19; d_gene: -; j_gene: TRBJ2-7; CDR3aa: CASSTRRAHEQYF; CDR3nt: TGTGCCAGTAGTACTCGTAGGGCTCACGAGCAGTACTTC
abundance: once; v_gene: TRBV7-3; d_gene: TRBD2; j_gene: TRBJ2-2; CDR3aa: CASSRGLAGINTGELFF; CDR3nt: TGTGCCAGCAGCCGTGGACTAGCGGGAATAAACACCGGGGAGCTGTTTTTT
abundance: -; v_gene: TRBV27; d_gene: -; j_gene: TRBJ2-7; CDR3aa: CASSTPGTVAYEQYF; CDR3nt: TGTGCCAGCAGCACCCCCGGGACGGTGGCCTACGAGCAGTACTTC
abundance: -; v_gene: TRBV6-4; d_gene: TRBD2; j_gene: TRBJ2-6; CDR3aa: CASSADGRNVLTF; CDR3nt: TGTGCCAGCAGTGCGGACGGGAGGAACGTCCTGACTTTC
abundance: -; v_gene: TRBV2; d_gene: TRBD1; j_gene: TRBJ2-7; CDR3aa: CASSERDRAYEQYF; CDR3nt: TGTGCCAGCAGTGAACGGGACAGGGCTTACGAGCAGTACTTC
abundance: -; v_gene: TRBV6-6; d_gene: -; j_gene: TRBJ2-7; CDR3aa: CASSASYTYSSYEQYF; CDR3nt: TGTGCCAGCAGTGCAAGCTACACCTATTCCTCCTACGAGCAGTACTTC
abundance: -; v_gene: TRBV2; d_gene: -; j_gene: TRBJ2-3; CDR3aa: CASRRRELPGTDTQYF; CDR3nt: TGTGCCAGCAGGAGAAGGGAGCTCCCGGGGACAGATACGCAGTATTTT
abundance: -; v_gene: TRBV21-1; d_gene: -; j_gene: TRBJ1-2; CDR3aa: CASSPRGRFSSYGYTF; CDR3nt: TGTGCCAGCAGCCCCCGGGGGAGGTTTTCTAGCTATGGCTACACCTTC
abundance: once; v_gene: TRBV7-3; d_gene: -; j_gene: TRBJ1-1; CDR3aa: CASSLSGENTEAFF; CDR3nt: TGTGCCAGCAGCTTATCTGGAGAGAACACTGAAGCTTTCTTT
abundance: -; v_gene: TRBV5-1; d_gene: -; j_gene: TRBJ2-7; CDR3aa: CASSLLGGPRYEQYF; CDR3nt: TGCGCCAGCAGCTTATTGGGAGGCCCTCGCTACGAGCAGTACTTC
abundance: -; v_gene: TRBV28; d_gene: TRBD1; j_gene: TRBJ1-5; CDR3aa: CASRSPGQGVIGNQPQHF; CDR3nt: TGTGCCAGCAGGAGTCCGGGACAGGGAGTCATTGGCAATCAGCCCCAGCATTTT